The 17 T cell receptor beta chains given below trace back to one sample, sequenced in a study of T cells in Graves' hyperthyroidism and ophthalmopathy. RNA transcripts gave rise to amplified TCR beta CDR3 regions. Researchers ran a first-round RT-PCR on the TCR CDR3 using the HTBI primer set. TCRdb processed the multiplex PCR reads anew with MiXCR; each CDR3 protein has one entry. Seen here are some 740,000 distinct CDR3 sequences, approximately 15% observed once, and the top ten hold around 9.6%. Sequencing was carried out using blood. Source of these receptors: a woman between 18 and 30 years old with Graves' hyperthyroidism.

At least ten counts were recorded for this clonotype. This sequence joins TRBV28 and TRBJ1-1; D might be TRBD1 (5 bases). Germline V gene sequence: CDR1 MDHEN, CDR2 SYDVKM. The CDR3 contains 15 residues. Trimming cost V 2 bases and J 7 bases, with 17 bases left between them. The CDR3 region has the DNA TGTGCCAGCAGTTTAATTTGGGGACCAAATAATGAAGCTTTCTTT. Amino acids: CASSLIWGPNNEAFF.

V is TRBV10-3 and J is TRBJ2-5; 11 nucleotides match TRBD1. V gave up 6 bases and J gave up 2 bases; unmatched junction bases: 5. CDR1 is ENHRY and CDR2 is SYGVKD in the germline V gene. CDR3 length equals 15 residues. The CDR3 reads CAISGQGAHQETQYF. The CDR3, as DNA: TGTGCCATCAGCGGACAGGGGGCTCATCAAGAGACCCAGTACTTC.

The table lists this clonotype with many counts. The rearrangement links TRBV7-8 to TRBJ2-5, with 7 nucleotides matching TRBD1. Germline CDR1 is SGHVS and CDR2 is FQNEAQ. The V and J ends lost 7 bases and 4 bases, in that order; junction bases with no gene match: 12. There are 15 residues in the CDR3. Here the CDR3 DNA reads TGTGCCAGCACCAAGGACAGGATCCCCATAGAGACCCAGTACTTC. Translated, it gives CASTKDRIPIETQYF.

This chain joins TRBV20-1 and TRBJ2-1; 11 bases match TRBD2. Germline V gene data show CDR1 as DFQATT and CDR2 as SNEGSKA (reference sequence). CDR3 length: 14 amino acids. V dropped 1 base and J dropped 8; count of bases not matched to a gene: 4. The CDR3 DNA follows: TGCAGTGCTAGAGTAGCGGGAGGGGGATATGAGCAGTTCTTC. Residues: CSARVAGGGYEQFF.

At least ten counts were recorded for this clonotype. This sequence joins TRBV2 and TRBJ1-1; D gene unclear. Between the trimmed V and J ends, which lost 6 bases and 0 bases, there was a span of 11 bases. CDR1 SNHLY and CDR2 FYNNEI come from the germline V gene. This CDR3 has 14 residues. The CDR3, as DNA: TGTGCCAGCAGGGTCGTTGGGGTGAACACTGAAGCTTTCTTT. It specifies CASRVVGVNTEAFF. Variable domain in full (rest from reference TRBV2 and TRBJ1-1): EPEVTQTPSHQVTQMGQEVILRCVPISNHLYFYWYRQILGQKVEFLVSFYNNEISEKSEIFDDQFSVERPDGSNFTLKIRSTKLEDSAMYFCASRVVGVNTEAFFGQGTRLTVV.

This clonotype was seen many times. The chain joins TRBV7-2 to TRBJ2-1; 11 bases are a match to TRBD2. The CDR3 extends over 15 amino acids. CDR1 is SGHTA and CDR2 is FQGNSA in the germline V gene. V gave up 5 bases and J gave up 7 bases; unmatched junction bases: 7. The CDR3 reads CASSPRLAGNNEQFF. CDR3 in DNA: TGTGCCAGCAGCCCCCGACTAGCGGGAAATAATGAGCAGTTCTTC.

This clonotype was recorded many times. The rearrangement links TRBV18 to TRBJ2-1; possibly TRBD1 for D (6 bases). The CDR3 contains 14 residues. V shed 3 bases and J shed 9 bases, with 15 bases lying between them. Germline-derived CDR1 and CDR2 are KGHSH and LQKENI. CDR3 region: CASSPDRSFGEQFF. The DNA of the CDR3 is TGTGCCAGCTCACCTGACAGGTCTTTCGGTGAGCAGTTCTTC. The complete variable domain, with remaining parts taken from reference TRBV18 and TRBJ2-1, reads NAGVMQNPRHLVRRRGQEARLRCSPMKGHSHVYWYRQLPEEGLKFMVYLQKENIIDESGMPKERFSAEFPKEGPSILRIQQVVRGDSAAYFCASSPDRSFGEQFFGPGTRLTVL.

Written as DNA, the CDR3 is TGTGCCAGCGGCCCCATATTACGGGCCGGGGAGCTGTTTTTT. Residues: CASGPILRAGELFF. The chain is built from TRBV28 and TRBJ2-2; D ambiguous. V was clipped by 8 bases and J by 6 bases, with 16 bases between them. The CDR3 totals 14 residues. Germline CDR1 and CDR2: MDHEN and SYDVKM.

The V gene is TRBV11-2, the J gene TRBJ1-2, with D hard to call. V lost 0 bases and J lost 8, with 10 bases in between. This CDR3 region has 13 residues. Germline V gives CDR1 SGHAT, CDR2 FQNNGV. The CDR3 here is CASSLEAGLGYTF. CDR3 sequence (DNA): TGTGCCAGCAGCTTAGAGGCAGGCTTGGGCTACACCTTC. The full variable domain, rest sourced from reference TRBV11-2 and TRBJ1-2, is EAGVAQSPRYKIIEKRQSVAFWCNPISGHATLYWYQQILGQGPKLLIQFQNNGVVDDSQLPKDRFSAERLKGVDSTLKIQPAKLEDSAVYLCASSLEAGLGYTFGSGTRLTVV.

At least ten counts were recorded for this clonotype. CDR3 region: CASSTQGTYQETQYF. Written as DNA, the CDR3 is TGTGCCAGCAGTACCCAGGGGACGTACCAAGAGACCCAGTACTTC. V usage is TRBV12-3 or TRBV12-4 and J usage is TRBJ2-5; tentative D call: TRBD1 (6 bases). V was pared by 5 bases and J by 0 bases, with 13 bases between. The CDR3 is made up of 15 amino acids.

This chain links TRBV28 with TRBJ1-2; 9 bases match TRBD1. The CDR3 has 14 amino acids. The germline CDR1 and CDR2 sequences are MDHEN and SYDVKM. J lost 8 bases, V lost 2 bases, and 6 bases had no gene match. This CDR3 reads CASSLGGTGKGYTF. The CDR3 DNA follows: TGTGCCAGCAGTTTAGGGGGGACAGGGAAAGGCTACACCTTC.

This clonotype was seen ten or more times. The CDR3 DNA follows: TGTGCCAGCTCACTACCACAGGGGGACACTGAAGCTTTCTTT. It translates to CASSLPQGDTEAFF. The V and J genes are TRBV18 and TRBJ1-1; 8 bases line up with TRBD1. CDR3 size: 14 residues. With 4 bases clipped from V and 3 bases from J, the junction kept 4 bases outside the gene matches. Germline V gives CDR1 KGHSH, CDR2 LQKENI. Using reference TRBV18 and TRBJ1-1 for the parts outside the CDR3, the full variable domain is NAGVMQNPRHLVRRRGQEARLRCSPMKGHSHVYWYRQLPEEGLKFMVYLQKENIIDESGMPKERFSAEFPKEGPSILRIQQVVRGDSAAYFCASSLPQGDTEAFFGQGTRLTVV.

At least ten counts were recorded for this clonotype. V is TRBV18 and J is TRBJ1-1; D may be TRBD1 (6 bases). The CDR3 extends over 17 amino acids. The germline CDR1 and CDR2 sequences are KGHSH and LQKENI. Trimming left V 3 bases short and J 5 bases short, with 22 bases between. Here the CDR3 DNA reads TGTGCCAGCTCACCCCAGGGGCCACACGGAGAAAAAACTGAAGCTTTCTTT. It encodes CASSPQGPHGEKTEAFF. Complete variable domain (other parts from reference TRBV18 and TRBJ1-1): NAGVMQNPRHLVRRRGQEARLRCSPMKGHSHVYWYRQLPEEGLKFMVYLQKENIIDESGMPKERFSAEFPKEGPSILRIQQVVRGDSAAYFCASSPQGPHGEKTEAFFGQGTRLTVV.

The genes are TRBV12-3 or TRBV12-4 and TRBJ1-5; unclear D gene. The CDR3 consists of 18 residues. With 1 base removed from V and 0 bases from J, the gap between germline ends came to 16 bases. In nucleotides, the CDR3 is TGTGCCAGCAGTTTAGGGGGAGCTAGCCCCTATAGCAATCAGCCCCAGCATTTT. This gives the protein CASSLGGASPYSNQPQHF.

This chain links TRBV5-1 with TRBJ2-1, with TRBD2 matching 11 bases. Germline V gene sequence: CDR1 SGHRS, CDR2 YFSETQ. This CDR3 comprises 19 residues. The V and J ends lost 0 bases and 0 bases, in that order; junction bases with no gene match: 8. The CDR3 DNA sequence: TGCGCCAGCAGCTTGGGTGCAGGGACTAGCGGAAGCTCCTACAATGAGCAGTTCTTC. Protein product: CASSLGAGTSGSSYNEQFF.

The rearrangement links TRBV7-9 to TRBJ2-2, with TRBD2 as a possible D gene (5 bases). Looked up from germline, CDR1 is SEHNR and CDR2 is FQNEAQ (reference sequence). CDR3 length: 16 amino acids. The ends were cut back, 5 bases at V and 5 bases at J, with 18 bases in the middle. CDR3 coding DNA: TGTGCCAGCAGCCCGCCGTCCGGGGAATGGACCGGGGAGCTGTTTTTT. Its protein is CASSPPSGEWTGELFF.

In its sample, this clonotype was seen many times. J is TRBJ2-7 and V is TRBV6-2 or TRBV6-3, with TRBD2 matching 12 bases. This CDR3 contains 19 residues. CDR1 MNHEY and CDR2 SVGEGT come from the germline V gene. J gave up 5 bases and V 0 bases, and 14 bases lay outside the gene matches. DNA for the CDR3: TGTGCCAGCAGTTACTCGACTAGCGGGAGTTTAGGCCTCCTCCACGAGCAGTACTTC. Translated: CASSYSTSGSLGLLHEQYF.